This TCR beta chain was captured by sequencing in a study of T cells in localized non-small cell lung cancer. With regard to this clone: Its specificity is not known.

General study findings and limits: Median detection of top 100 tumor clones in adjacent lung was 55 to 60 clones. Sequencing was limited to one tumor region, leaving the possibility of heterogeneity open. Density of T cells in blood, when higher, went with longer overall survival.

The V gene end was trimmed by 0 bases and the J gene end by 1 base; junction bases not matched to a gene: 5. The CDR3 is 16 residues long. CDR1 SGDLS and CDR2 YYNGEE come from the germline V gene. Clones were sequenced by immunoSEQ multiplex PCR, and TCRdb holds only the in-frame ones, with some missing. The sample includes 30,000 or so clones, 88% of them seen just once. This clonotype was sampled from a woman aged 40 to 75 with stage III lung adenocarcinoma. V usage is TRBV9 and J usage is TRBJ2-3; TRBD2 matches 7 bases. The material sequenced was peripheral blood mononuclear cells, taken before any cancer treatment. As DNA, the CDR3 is TGTGCCAGCAGCGTAGCTCGGCTAGCGGGCACAGATACGCAGTATTTT. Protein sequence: CASSVARLAGTDTQYF.